This T cell receptor (beta chain) stems from a study of shared clonotypes between healthy human individuals. The repertoire was sequenced with immunoSEQ multiplex PCR; TCRdb's copy has only in-frame clones and lacks some. The repertoire consists of some 2.4 million clones, with roughly 93% occurring once and the leading ten covering about 0.39%. Germline lookup yields CDR1 MNHEY and CDR2 SMNVEV (reference sequence). Trimming removed 6 bases from V and 4 bases from J; junction bases left unmatched: 13. The CDR3 runs 19 residues. The specimen was naive CD4+ T cells from PBMCs. Subset described: CD45RA+ positively selected. This rearrangement joins TRBV27 to TRBJ2-2, with 14 positions matching TRBD2. The TCR sequence derives from a man aged 18 to 30 in good health. Some clones in this sample may be carry-over from other donors' samples. CDR3 nucleotides: TGTGCCAGCAGGGGTACGGGACTAGCGGGAGCTAGGGGCACCGGGGAGCTGTTTTTT. Its protein product is CASRGTGLAGARGTGELFF.